A selection of T cell receptor beta chains follows, all from one sample in a study of identifying expanded T cells in peripheral blood. The assay was immunoSEQ multiplex PCR, and TCRdb's table has in-frame clones only and misses some. Of approximately 120,000 clones listed, 88% were seen once; the top ten hold 7.5% to 10%. The sample was blood. Receptors originate from a person aged 18-70 years in good health. Both conserved end residues are part of each CDR3. The D gene is left open where the match is weak. Only some rows state a clone size, as once, few, many or a class for expanded clones.

V	D	J	size	CDR3	DNA
TRBV15	TRBD2	TRBJ2-5	.	CATSRDLGRDNQETQYF	TGTGCCACCAGCAGAGATCTGGGGAGGGATAACCAAGAGACCCAGTACTTC
TRBV6-5	.	TRBJ1-5	.	CASSYSGASNQPQHF	TGTGCCAGCAGTTATTCGGGCGCTAGCAATCAGCCCCAGCATTTT
TRBV18	.	TRBJ2-7	.	CASSRGPFSEQYF	TGTGCCAGCTCACGGGGTCCCTTCAGCGAGCAGTACTTC
TRBV18	.	TRBJ2-3	.	CASSPGDTQYF	TGTGCCAGCTCACCAGGGGATACGCAGTATTTT
TRBV10-1	TRBD2	TRBJ2-3	.	CASSGRSGGPDTQYF	TGCGCCAGCAGTGGCAGGAGCGGGGGCCCAGATACGCAGTATTTT
TRBV7-9	TRBD2	TRBJ2-3	.	CASSSLLAGDTDTQYF	TGTGCCAGCAGCTCCCTACTAGCGGGGGACACAGATACGCAGTATTTT
TRBV11-2	.	TRBJ2-7	.	CASSFNRASYEQYF	TGTGCCAGCAGCTTTAACAGGGCCTCGTACGAGCAGTACTTC
TRBV4-2	.	TRBJ2-1	.	CASSQEPAFDEQFF	TGTGCCAGCAGCCAAGAGCCCGCTTTCGATGAGCAGTTCTTC
TRBV6-1	.	TRBJ1-4	once	CASSRDPGEKLFF	TGTGCCAGCAGCCGGGACCCAGGGGAAAAACTGTTTTTT
TRBV27	TRBD1	TRBJ1-5	.	CASTLTGKGNQPQHF	TGTGCCAGCACTTTGACAGGGAAGGGCAATCAGCCCCAGCATTTT
TRBV7-9	.	TRBJ2-7	.	CASSTGTVSEQYF	TGTGCCAGCAGCACCGGGACGGTCTCCGAGCAGTACTTC
TRBV4-3	TRBD1	TRBJ2-3	.	CASSQDWKGAGTDTQYF	TGCGCCAGCAGCCAAGATTGGAAGGGGGCGGGCACAGATACGCAGTATTTT
TRBV5-1	TRBD1	TRBJ2-7	few	CASSKPGQGSYEQYF	TGCGCCAGCAGTAAACCGGGACAGGGGTCCTACGAGCAGTACTTC
TRBV4-2	TRBD2	TRBJ2-7	.	CASSSGGLAYEQYF	TGTGCCAGCAGCTCAGGAGGACTAGCCTACGAGCAGTACTTC
TRBV6-5	.	TRBJ2-5	.	CASSPGHVGETQYF	TGTGCCAGCAGCCCAGGACACGTAGGAGAGACCCAGTACTTC
TRBV6-1	TRBD1	TRBJ2-7	once	CASSIEGAPDEQYF	TGTGCCAGCAGTATCGAGGGGGCGCCGGACGAGCAGTACTTC
TRBV6-5	.	TRBJ2-5	.	CASSYRGYQETQYF	TGTGCCAGCAGTTACCGGGGTTACCAAGAGACCCAGTACTTC